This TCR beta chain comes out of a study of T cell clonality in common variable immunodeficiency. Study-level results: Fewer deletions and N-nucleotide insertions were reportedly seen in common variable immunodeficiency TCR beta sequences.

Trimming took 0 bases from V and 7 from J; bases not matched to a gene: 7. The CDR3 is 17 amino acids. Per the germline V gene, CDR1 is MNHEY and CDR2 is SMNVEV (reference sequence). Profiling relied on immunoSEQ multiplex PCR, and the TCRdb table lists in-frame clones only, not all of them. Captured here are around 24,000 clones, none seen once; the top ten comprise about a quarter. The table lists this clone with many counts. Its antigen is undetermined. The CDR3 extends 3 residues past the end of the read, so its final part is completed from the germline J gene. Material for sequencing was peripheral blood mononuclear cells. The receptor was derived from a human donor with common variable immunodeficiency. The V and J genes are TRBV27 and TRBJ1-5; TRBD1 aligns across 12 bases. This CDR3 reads CASSLSRDRGLRQPQHF. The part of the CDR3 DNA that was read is TGTGCCAGCAGTTTATCTCGGGACAGGGGGCTACGGCAGCCC.